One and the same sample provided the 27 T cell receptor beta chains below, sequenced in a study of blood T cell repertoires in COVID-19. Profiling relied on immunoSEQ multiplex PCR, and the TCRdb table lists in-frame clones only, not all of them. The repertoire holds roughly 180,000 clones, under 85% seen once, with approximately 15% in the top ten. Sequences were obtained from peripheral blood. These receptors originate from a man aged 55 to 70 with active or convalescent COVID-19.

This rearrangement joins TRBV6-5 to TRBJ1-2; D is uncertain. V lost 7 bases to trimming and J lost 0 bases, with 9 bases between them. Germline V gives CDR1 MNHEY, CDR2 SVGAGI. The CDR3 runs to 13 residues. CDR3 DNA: TGTGCCAGCACCAGAGACACTAACTATGGCTACACCTTC. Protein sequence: CASTRDTNYGYTF.

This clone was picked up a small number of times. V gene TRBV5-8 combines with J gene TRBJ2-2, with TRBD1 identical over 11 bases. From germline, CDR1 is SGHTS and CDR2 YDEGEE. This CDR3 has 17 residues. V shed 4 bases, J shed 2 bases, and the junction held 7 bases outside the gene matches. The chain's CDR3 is CASSIGQGAFNTGELFF. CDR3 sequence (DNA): TGTGCCAGCAGCATCGGACAGGGGGCGTTTAACACCGGGGAGCTGTTTTTT. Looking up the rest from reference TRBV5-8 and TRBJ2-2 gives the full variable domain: EAGVTQSPTHLIKTRGQQATLRCSPISGHTSVYWYQQALGLGLQFLLWYDEGEERNRGNFPPRFSGRQFPNYSSELNVNALELEDSALYLCASSIGQGAFNTGELFFGEGSRLTVL.

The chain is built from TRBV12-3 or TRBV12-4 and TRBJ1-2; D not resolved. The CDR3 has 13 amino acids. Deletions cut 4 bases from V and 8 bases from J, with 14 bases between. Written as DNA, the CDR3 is TGTGCCAGCAGTTGGGAGGAGGGAGGCGGCTACACCTTC. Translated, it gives CASSWEEGGGYTF.

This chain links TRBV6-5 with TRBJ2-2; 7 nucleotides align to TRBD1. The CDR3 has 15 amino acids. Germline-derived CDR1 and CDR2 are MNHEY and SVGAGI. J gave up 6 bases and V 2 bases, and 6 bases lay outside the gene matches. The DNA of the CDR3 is TGTGCCAGCAGTTACCGGGACAGACCCCCCGGGGAGCTGTTTTTT. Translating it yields CASSYRDRPPGELFF.

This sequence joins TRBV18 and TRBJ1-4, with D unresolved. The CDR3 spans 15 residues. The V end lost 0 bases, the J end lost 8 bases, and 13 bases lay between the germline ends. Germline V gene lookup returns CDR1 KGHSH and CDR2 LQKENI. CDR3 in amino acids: CASSPPLVRGEKLFF. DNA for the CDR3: TGTGCCAGCTCACCACCGTTAGTGAGAGGCGAAAAACTGTTTTTT.

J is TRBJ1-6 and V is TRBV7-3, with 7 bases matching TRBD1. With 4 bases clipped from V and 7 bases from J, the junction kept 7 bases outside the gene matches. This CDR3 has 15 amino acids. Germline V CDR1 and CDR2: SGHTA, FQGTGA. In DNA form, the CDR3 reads TGTGCCAGCAGCTCCCAACCAGGGGGGAATTCACCCCTCCACTTT. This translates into CASSSQPGGNSPLHF. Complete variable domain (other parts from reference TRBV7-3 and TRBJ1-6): GAGVSQTPSNKVTEKGKYVELRCDPISGHTALYWYRQSLGQGPEFLIYFQGTGAADDSGLPNDRFFAVRPEGSVSTLKIQRTERGDSAVYLCASSSQPGGNSPLHFGNGTRLTVT.

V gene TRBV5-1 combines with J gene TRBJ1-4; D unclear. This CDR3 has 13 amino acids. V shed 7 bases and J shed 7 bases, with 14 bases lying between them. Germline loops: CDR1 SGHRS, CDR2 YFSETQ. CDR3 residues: CASGDGSGEKLFF. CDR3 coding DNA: TGCGCCAGCGGTGACGGGAGCGGTGAAAAACTGTTTTTT.

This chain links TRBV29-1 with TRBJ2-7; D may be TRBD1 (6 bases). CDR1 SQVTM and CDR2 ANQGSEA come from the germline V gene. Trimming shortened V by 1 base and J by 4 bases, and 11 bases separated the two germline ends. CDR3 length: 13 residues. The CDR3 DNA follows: TGCAGCGTTGAAGTCTCCCAGGGGTACGAGCAGTACTTC. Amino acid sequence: CSVEVSQGYEQYF.

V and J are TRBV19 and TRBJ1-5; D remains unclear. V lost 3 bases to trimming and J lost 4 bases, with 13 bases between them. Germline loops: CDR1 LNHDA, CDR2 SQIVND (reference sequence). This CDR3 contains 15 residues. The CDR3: CASSIQTASNQPQHF. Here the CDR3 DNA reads TGTGCCAGTAGTATCCAAACAGCTTCTAATCAGCCCCAGCATTTT.

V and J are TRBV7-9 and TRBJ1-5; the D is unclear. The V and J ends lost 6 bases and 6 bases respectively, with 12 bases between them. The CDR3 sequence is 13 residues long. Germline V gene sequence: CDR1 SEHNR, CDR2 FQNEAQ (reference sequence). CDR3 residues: CASSVGVGQPQHF. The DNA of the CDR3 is TGTGCCAGCAGTGTCGGGGTAGGTCAGCCCCAGCATTTT.

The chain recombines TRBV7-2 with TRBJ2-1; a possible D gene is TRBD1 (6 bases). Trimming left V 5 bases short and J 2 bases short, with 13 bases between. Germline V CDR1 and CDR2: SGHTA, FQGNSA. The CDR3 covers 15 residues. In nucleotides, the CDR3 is TGTGCCAGCAGCCTAAGACAGGCGCCCTACAATGAGCAGTTCTTC. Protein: CASSLRQAPYNEQFF.

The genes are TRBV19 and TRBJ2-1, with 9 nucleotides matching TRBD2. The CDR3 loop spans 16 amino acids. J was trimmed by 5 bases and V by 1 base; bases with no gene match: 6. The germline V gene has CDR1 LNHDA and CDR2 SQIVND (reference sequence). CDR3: CASSIVGTSNNNEQFF. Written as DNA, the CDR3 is TGTGCCAGTAGTATAGTAGGGACTAGCAACAACAATGAGCAGTTCTTC.

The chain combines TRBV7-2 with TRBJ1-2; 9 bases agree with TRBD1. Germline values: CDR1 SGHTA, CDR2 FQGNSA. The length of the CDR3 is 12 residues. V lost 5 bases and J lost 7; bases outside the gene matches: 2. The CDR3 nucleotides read TGTGCCAGCAGCCAGGGACAGGGTGGCTACACCTTC. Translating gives CASSQGQGGYTF.

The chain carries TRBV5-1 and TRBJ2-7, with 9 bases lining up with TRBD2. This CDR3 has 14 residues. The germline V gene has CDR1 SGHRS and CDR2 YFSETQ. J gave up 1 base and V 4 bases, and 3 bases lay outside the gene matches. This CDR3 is CASSQTSGSYEQYF. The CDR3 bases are TGCGCCAGCAGCCAGACTAGCGGTTCCTACGAGCAGTACTTC. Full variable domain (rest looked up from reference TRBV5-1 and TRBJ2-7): KAGVTQTPRYLIKTRGQQVTLSCSPISGHRSVSWYQQTPGQGLQFLFEYFSETQRNKGNFPGRFSGRQFSNSRSEMNVSTLELGDSALYLCASSQTSGSYEQYFGPGTRLTVT.

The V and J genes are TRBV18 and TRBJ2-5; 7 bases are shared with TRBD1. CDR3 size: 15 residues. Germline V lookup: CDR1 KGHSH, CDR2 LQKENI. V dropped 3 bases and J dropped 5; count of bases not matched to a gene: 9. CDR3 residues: CASSPPAGGEETQYF. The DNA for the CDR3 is TGTGCCAGCTCACCTCCCGCAGGGGGTGAGGAGACCCAGTACTTC.

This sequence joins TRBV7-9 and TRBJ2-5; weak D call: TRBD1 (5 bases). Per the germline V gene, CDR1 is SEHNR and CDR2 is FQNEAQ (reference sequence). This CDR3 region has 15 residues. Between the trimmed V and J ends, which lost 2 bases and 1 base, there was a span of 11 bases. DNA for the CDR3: TGTGCCAGCAGCTTAAAAGGGGCTTCCCAAGAGACCCAGTACTTC. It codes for CASSLKGASQETQYF. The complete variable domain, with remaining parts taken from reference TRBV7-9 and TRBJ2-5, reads DTGVSQNPRHKITKRGQNVTFRCDPISEHNRLYWYRQTLGQGPEFLTYFQNEAQLEKSRLLSDRFSAERPKGSFSTLEIQRTEQGDSAMYLCASSLKGASQETQYFGPGTRLLVL.

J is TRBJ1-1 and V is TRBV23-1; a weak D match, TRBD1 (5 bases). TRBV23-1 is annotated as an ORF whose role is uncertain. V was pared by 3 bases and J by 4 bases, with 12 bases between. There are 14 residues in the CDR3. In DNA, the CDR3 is TGCGCCAGCAGTCATCGGGGAGGGACCACTGAAGCTTTCTTT. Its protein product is CASSHRGGTTEAFF.

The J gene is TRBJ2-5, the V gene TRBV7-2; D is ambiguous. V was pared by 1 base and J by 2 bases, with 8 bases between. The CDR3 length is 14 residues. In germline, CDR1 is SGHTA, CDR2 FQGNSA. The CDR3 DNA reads TGTGCCAGCAGCTTAGTATTACTACAAGAGACCCAGTACTTC. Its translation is CASSLVLLQETQYF.

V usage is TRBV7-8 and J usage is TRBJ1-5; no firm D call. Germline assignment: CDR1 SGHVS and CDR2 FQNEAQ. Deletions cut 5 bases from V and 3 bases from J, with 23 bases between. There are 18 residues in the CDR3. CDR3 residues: CASSLSRPLGRDNQPQHF. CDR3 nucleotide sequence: TGTGCCAGCAGCCTTAGTAGACCCCTGGGCCGGGACAATCAGCCCCAGCATTTT.

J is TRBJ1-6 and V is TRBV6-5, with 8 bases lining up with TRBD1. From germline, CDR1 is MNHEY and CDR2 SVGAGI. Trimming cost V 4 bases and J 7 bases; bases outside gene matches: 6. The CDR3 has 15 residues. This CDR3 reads CASSLNRDRNSPLHF. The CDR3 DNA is TGTGCCAGCAGTTTAAACCGGGACAGGAATTCACCCCTCCACTTT.

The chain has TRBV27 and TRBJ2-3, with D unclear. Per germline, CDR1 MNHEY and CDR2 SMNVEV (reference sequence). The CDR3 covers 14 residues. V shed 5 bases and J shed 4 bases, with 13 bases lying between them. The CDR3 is CASSLSTAADTQYF. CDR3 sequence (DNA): TGTGCCAGCAGTCTCTCGACTGCAGCAGATACGCAGTATTTT.

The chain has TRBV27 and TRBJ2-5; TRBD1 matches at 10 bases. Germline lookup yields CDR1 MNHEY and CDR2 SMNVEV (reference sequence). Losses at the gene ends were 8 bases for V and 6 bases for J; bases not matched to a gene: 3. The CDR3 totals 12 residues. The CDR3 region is CASGDRGQTQYF. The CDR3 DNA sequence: TGTGCCAGCGGGGACAGGGGTCAGACCCAGTACTTC.

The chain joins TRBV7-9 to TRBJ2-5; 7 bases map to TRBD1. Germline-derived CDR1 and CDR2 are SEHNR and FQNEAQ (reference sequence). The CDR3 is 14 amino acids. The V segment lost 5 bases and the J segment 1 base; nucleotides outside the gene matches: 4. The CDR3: CASSGGQTQETQYF. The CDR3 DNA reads TGTGCCAGCAGCGGGGGACAGACCCAAGAGACCCAGTACTTC.

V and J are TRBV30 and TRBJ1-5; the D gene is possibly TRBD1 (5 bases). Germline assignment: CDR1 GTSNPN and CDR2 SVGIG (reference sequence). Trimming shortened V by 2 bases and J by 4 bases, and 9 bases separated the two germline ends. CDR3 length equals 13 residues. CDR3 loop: CAWSRRGNQPQHF. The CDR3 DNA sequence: TGTGCCTGGAGTCGGCGGGGGAATCAGCCCCAGCATTTT.

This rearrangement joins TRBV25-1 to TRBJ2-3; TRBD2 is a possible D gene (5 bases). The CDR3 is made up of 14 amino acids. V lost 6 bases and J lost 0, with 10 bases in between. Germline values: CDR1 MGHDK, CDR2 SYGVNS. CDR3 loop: CASRGLKSTDTQYF. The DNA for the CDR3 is TGTGCCAGCAGAGGACTGAAAAGCACAGATACGCAGTATTTT.

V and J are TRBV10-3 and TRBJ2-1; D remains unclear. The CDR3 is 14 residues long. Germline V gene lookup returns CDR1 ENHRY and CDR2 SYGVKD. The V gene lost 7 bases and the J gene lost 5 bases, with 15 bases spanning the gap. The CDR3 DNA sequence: TGTGCCATCAAAGGTTCTACAGCTAACAATGAGCAGTTCTTC. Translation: CAIKGSTANNEQFF.

CDR3 DNA sequence: TGTGCCAGCAGCCACCTCGAACTTTCGGAGACGCAGTATTTT. Its translation is CASSHLELSETQYF. This sequence joins TRBV3-1 (or the pseudogene TRBV3-2) and TRBJ2-3; D is uncertain. V lost 3 bases to trimming and J lost 9 bases, with 16 bases between them. Germline loops: CDR1 LGHDT, CDR2 YNNKEL (reference sequence). This CDR3 is built from 14 residues.